The clone carrying this TCR beta chain has ten or more counts. MiXCR, run by TCRdb on the 5' RACE reads, gives a single entry per CDR3 protein. The table includes some 60,000 distinct CDR3 sequences, around 4.7% detected once. These data belong to a study of neurological immune-mediated disorders. This clonotype was sampled from a woman between 50 and 59 years old with multiple sclerosis. Sequenced input: PBMCs.

CDR3 sequence (DNA): TGTGCCAGCAGCTATGGGAGCGGCGAGCAGTACGTC. Translation: CASSYGSGEQYV. This rearrangement joins TRBV7-9 to TRBJ2-7; D is perhaps TRBD2 (5 bases). Trimming took off 4 bases at V and 6 bases at J, with 10 bases between the two ends. Germline lookup yields CDR1 SEHNR and CDR2 FQNEAQ (reference sequence). The CDR3 runs 12 residues.